Listed below are T cell receptor beta chains from one sample, sequenced in a study of cytomegalovirus exposure and HLA in healthy donors. Only in-frame clones appear in the TCRdb table, and some are missing; sequencing was by immunoSEQ multiplex PCR. In the table there are 89,000 or so clones, 93% of which are singletons. Sequencing used PBMCs. These receptors all stem from a woman in her 30s in good health and CMV-seropositive. Both conserved end residues are part of each CDR3. D genes are given only for firm matches. The size of a clone is reported for some rows only, either as once, few or many, or as a class for expanded clones.

d_call	clone_size	j_call	v_call	cdr3_aa	cdr3_nt
NA	NA	TRBJ2-1	TRBV5-6	CASSLAVGAGPEFF	TGTGCCAGCAGCTTGGCGGTTGGGGCGGGGCCGGAGTTCTTC
NA	NA	TRBJ1-3	TRBV29-1	CSATEGVGNTIYF	TGCAGCGCCACGGAAGGGGTGGGAAACACCATATATTTT
NA	NA	TRBJ2-7	TRBV30	CAWIPTGEGYEQYF	TGTGCCTGGATACCGACAGGTGAGGGGTACGAGCAGTACTTC
TRBD1	NA	TRBJ2-7	TRBV19	CASSKGQTSYEQYF	TGTGCCAGTAGCAAGGGACAGACCTCCTACGAGCAGTACTTC
NA	NA	TRBJ2-1	TRBV11-3	CASSLAGVNEQFF	TGTGCCAGCAGCTTAGCGGGGGTCAATGAGCAGTTCTTC
NA	NA	TRBJ2-2	TRBV19	CASSIQGTTPGELFF	TGTGCCAGTAGTATACAGGGAACCACCCCCGGGGAGCTGTTTTTT
TRBD1	NA	TRBJ2-3	TRBV6-4	CASSRDRGGTDTQYF	TGTGCCAGCAGCCGCGACAGGGGAGGTACAGATACGCAGTATTTT
NA	NA	TRBJ1-1	TRBV30	CAWLGQNTEAFF	TGTGCCTGGCTTGGACAGAACACTGAAGCTTTCTTT
NA	NA	TRBJ1-2	TRBV21-1	CASSNRGNYGYTF	TGTGCCAGCAGCAACCGAGGGAACTATGGCTACACCTTC
TRBD2	NA	TRBJ2-3	TRBV30	CAWSGTSGKATDTQYF	TGTGCCTGGAGTGGAACTAGCGGGAAAGCCACAGATACGCAGTATTTT
NA	NA	TRBJ1-1	TRBV28	CASSLFGRLGYTEAFF	TGTGCCAGCAGTTTATTCGGCAGGCTCGGATACACTGAAGCTTTCTTT
TRBD2	NA	TRBJ2-5	TRBV7-2	CASSPITSVQETQYF	TGTGCCAGCAGCCCAATCACTAGCGTACAAGAGACCCAGTACTTC
NA	few	TRBJ2-7	TRBV2	CASSDPRTVYEQYF	TGTGCCAGCAGTGATCCCCGGACAGTTTACGAGCAGTACTTC
TRBD1	few	TRBJ2-7	TRBV19	CASSARYRGVYEQYF	TGTGCCAGTAGTGCCCGATACAGGGGAGTCTACGAGCAGTACTTC
TRBD1	NA	TRBJ1-2	TRBV14	CASSPDRFYGYTF	TGTGCCAGCAGCCCGGACAGGTTCTATGGCTACACCTTC
NA	NA	TRBJ2-3	TRBV19	CASRTGGTDTQYF	TGTGCCAGTAGGACGGGAGGCACAGATACGCAGTATTTT